The text below deals with one TCR beta chain. This entry is derived from a study of T cells in localized non-small cell lung cancer. Assay used: immunoSEQ multiplex PCR; TCRdb lists only in-frame clones, some missing. The table lists tens of thousands of clones, roughly 88% of them singletons. Germline V lookup: CDR1 SEHNR, CDR2 FQNEAQ (reference sequence). The CDR3 is 15 residues long. The V gene end was trimmed by 2 bases and the J gene end by 2 bases; junction bases not matched to a gene: 3. The J gene is TRBJ2-5, the V gene TRBV7-9; 9 bases fit TRBD2. The clonotype comes from a male donor aged 60 or older with stage II lung adenocarcinoma. Sequencing was performed on peripheral blood mononuclear cells, taken before any cancer treatment. The CDR3 is CASSLRLADQETQYF. The DNA for the CDR3 is TGTGCCAGCAGCTTACGACTAGCGGATCAAGAGACCCAGTACTTC.